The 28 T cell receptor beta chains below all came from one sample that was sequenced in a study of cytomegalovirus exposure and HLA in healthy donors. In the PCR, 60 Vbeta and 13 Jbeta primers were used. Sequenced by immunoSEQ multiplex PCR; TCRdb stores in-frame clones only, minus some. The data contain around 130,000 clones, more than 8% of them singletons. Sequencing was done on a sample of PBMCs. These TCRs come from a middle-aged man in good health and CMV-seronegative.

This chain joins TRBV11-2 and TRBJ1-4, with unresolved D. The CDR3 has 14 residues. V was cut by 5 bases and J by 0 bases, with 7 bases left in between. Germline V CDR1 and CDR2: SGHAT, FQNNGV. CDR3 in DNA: TGTGCCAGCAGCCCCTATGCAACTAATGAAAAACTGTTTTTT. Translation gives CASSPYATNEKLFF.

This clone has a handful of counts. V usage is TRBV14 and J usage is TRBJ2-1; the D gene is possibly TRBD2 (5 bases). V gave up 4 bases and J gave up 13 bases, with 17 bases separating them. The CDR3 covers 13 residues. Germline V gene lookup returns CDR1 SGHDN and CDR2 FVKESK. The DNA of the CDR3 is TGTGCCAGCAGCCCGGACTCGGGTCCCCTTCAGTTCTTC. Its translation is CASSPDSGPLQFF.

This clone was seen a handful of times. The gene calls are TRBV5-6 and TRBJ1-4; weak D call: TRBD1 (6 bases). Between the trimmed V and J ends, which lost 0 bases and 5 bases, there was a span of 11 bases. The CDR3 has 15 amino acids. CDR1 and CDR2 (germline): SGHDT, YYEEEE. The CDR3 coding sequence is TGTGCCAGCAGCTTGGCTGGGCAGGGGAATGAAAAACTGTTTTTT. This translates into CASSLAGQGNEKLFF.

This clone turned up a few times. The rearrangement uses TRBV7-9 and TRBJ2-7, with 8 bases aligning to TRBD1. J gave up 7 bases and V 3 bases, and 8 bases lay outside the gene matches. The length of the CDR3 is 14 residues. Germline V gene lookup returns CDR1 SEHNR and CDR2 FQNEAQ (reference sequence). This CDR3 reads CASSFRQGMEEQYF. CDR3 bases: TGTGCCAGCAGCTTTCGACAGGGGATGGAAGAGCAGTACTTC.

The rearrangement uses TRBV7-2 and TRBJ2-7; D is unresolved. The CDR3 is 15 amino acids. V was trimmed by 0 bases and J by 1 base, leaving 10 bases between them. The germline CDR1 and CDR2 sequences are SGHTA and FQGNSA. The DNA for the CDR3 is TGTGCCAGCAGCTTAGCGCCATCGGTTTCCTACGAGCAGTACTTC. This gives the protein CASSLAPSVSYEQYF.

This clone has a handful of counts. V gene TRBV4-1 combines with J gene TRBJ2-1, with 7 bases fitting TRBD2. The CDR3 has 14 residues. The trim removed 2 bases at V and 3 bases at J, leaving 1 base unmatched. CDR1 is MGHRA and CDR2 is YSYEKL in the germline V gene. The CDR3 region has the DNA TGCGCCAGCAGCCAAAGCGGGGTCTACAATGAGCAGTTCTTC. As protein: CASSQSGVYNEQFF.

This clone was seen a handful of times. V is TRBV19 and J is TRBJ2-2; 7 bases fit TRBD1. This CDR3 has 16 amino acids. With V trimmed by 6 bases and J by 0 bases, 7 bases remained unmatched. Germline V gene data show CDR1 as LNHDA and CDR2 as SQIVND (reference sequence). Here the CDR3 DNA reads TGTGCCAGTAGGCAAACAGGGGCCTCGAACACCGGGGAGCTGTTTTTT. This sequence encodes CASRQTGASNTGELFF. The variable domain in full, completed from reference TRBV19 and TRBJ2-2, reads DGGITQSPKYLFRKEGQNVTLSCEQNLNHDAMYWYRQDPGQGLRLIYYSQIVNDFQKGDIAEGYSVSREKKESFPLTVTSAQKNPTAFYLCASRQTGASNTGELFFGEGSRLTVL.

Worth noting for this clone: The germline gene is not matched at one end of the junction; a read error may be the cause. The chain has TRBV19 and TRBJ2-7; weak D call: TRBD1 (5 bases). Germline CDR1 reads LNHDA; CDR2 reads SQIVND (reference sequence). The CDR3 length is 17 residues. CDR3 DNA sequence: TGTGCCAGTAGTATGAAAGGTTTGGCAGGGCGGTCTGATGAGCAGTGCTTC. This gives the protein CASSMKGLAGRSDEQCF.

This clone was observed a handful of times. DNA for the CDR3: TGTGCCAGCAGCTTACGGCGGGGGAGCCGCACAGATACGCAGTATTTT. Translating gives CASSLRRGSRTDTQYF. This rearrangement joins TRBV7-2 to TRBJ2-3; the match to TRBD2 covers 7 bases. V lost 2 bases and J lost 1; bases outside the gene matches: 6. This CDR3 region has 16 residues. The V gene's germline CDR1 is SGHTA and CDR2 FQGNSA.

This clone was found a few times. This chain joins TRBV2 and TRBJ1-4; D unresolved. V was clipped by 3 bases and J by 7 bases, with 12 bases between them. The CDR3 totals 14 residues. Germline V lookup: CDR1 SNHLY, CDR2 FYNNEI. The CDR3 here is CASSDWADGEKLFF. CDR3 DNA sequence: TGTGCCAGCAGTGACTGGGCAGACGGTGAAAAACTGTTTTTT. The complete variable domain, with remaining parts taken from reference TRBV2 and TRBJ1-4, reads EPEVTQTPSHQVTQMGQEVILRCVPISNHLYFYWYRQILGQKVEFLVSFYNNEISEKSEIFDDQFSVERPDGSNFTLKIRSTKLEDSAMYFCASSDWADGEKLFFGSGTQLSVL.

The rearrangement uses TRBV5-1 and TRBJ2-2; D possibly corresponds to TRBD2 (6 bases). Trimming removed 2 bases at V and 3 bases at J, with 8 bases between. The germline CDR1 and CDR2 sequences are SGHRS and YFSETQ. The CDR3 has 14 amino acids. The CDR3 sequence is CASSFPGDTGELFF. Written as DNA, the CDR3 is TGCGCCAGCAGCTTTCCGGGGGACACCGGGGAGCTGTTTTTT.

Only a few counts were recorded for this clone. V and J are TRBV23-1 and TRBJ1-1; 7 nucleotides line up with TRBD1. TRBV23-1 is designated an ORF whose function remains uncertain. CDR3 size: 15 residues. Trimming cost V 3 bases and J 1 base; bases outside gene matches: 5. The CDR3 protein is CASSQSTGKNTEAFF. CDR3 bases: TGCGCCAGCAGTCAGTCGACAGGGAAGAACACTGAAGCTTTCTTT.

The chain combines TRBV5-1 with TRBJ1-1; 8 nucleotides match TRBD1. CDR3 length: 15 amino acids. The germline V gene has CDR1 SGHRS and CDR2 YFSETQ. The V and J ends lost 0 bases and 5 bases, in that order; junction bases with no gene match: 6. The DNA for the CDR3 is TGCGCCAGCAGCTTGGGGAGGGGGACAGGAACTGAAGCTTTCTTT. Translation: CASSLGRGTGTEAFF.

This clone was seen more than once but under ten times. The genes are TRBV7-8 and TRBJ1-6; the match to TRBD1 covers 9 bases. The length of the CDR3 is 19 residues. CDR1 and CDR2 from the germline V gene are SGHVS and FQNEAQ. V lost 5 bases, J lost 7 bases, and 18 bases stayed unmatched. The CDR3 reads CASSSLREASGTGNSPLHF. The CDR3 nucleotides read TGTGCCAGCAGCAGCTTAAGGGAAGCATCTGGGACAGGGAATTCACCCCTCCACTTT.

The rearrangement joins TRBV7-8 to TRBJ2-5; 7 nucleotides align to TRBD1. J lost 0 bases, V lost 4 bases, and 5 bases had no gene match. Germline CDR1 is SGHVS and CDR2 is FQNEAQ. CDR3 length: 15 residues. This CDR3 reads CASSSRTGDQETQYF. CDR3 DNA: TGTGCCAGCAGCTCACGAACAGGGGACCAAGAGACCCAGTACTTC. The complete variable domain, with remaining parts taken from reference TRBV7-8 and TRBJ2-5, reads GAGVSQSPRYKVAKRGQDVALRCDPISGHVSLFWYQQALGQGPEFLTYFQNEAQLDKSGLPSDRFFAERPEGSVSTLKIQRTQQEDSAVYLCASSSRTGDQETQYFGPGTRLLVL.

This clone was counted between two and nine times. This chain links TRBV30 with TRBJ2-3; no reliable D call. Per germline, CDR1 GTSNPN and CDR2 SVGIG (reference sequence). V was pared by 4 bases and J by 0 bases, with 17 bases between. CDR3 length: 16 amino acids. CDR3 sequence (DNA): TGTGCCTGGACTCCCCCCCATTCGCGAAGCACAGATACGCAGTATTTT. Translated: CAWTPPHSRSTDTQYF.

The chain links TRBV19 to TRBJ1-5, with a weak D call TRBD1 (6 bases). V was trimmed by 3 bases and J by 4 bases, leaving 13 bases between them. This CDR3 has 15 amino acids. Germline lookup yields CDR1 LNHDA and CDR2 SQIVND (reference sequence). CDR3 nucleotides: TGTGCCAGTAGTATCTTGGACAGACGTAATCAGCCCCAGCATTTT. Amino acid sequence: CASSILDRRNQPQHF.

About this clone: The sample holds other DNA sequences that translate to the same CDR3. The CDR3 spells CAISITSGVSGANVLTF. In DNA, the CDR3 is TGTGCCATCAGCATTACTAGCGGGGTCTCTGGGGCCAACGTCCTGACTTTC. The chain recombines TRBV10-3 with TRBJ2-6; 10 bases align to TRBD2. The CDR3 runs to 17 residues. After removal of 6 bases from V and 0 bases from J, the junction contained 5 bases not matched to a gene. Germline V gene data show CDR1 as ENHRY and CDR2 as SYGVKD.

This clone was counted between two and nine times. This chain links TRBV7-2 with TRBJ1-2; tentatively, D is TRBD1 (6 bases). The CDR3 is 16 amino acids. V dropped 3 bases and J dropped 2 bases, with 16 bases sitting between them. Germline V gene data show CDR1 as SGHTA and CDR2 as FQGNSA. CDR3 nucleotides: TGTGCCAGCAGCTTCCCCTACAGGGTTGGAAACTATGGCTACACCTTC. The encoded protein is CASSFPYRVGNYGYTF. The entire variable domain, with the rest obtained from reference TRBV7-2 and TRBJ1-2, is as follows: GAGVSQSPSNKVTEKGKDVELRCDPISGHTALYWYRQSLGQGLEFLIYFQGNSAPDKSGLPSDRFSAERTGGSVSTLTIQRTQQEDSAVYLCASSFPYRVGNYGYTFGSGTRLTVV.

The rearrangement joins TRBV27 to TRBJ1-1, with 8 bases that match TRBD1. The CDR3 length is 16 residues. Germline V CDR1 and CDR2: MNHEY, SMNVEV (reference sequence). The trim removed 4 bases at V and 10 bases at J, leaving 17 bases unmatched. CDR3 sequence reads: CASSSTGTGGIAGAFF. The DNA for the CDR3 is TGTGCCAGCAGTTCTACCGGGACAGGCGGTATCGCTGGAGCTTTCTTT.

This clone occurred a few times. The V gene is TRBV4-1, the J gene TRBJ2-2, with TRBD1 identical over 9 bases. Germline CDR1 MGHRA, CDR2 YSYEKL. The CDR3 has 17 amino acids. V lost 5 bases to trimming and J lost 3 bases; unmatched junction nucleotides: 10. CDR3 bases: TGCGCCAGCAGCTCCCAAAAGGGACAGGGACACACCGGGGAGCTGTTTTTT. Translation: CASSSQKGQGHTGELFF.

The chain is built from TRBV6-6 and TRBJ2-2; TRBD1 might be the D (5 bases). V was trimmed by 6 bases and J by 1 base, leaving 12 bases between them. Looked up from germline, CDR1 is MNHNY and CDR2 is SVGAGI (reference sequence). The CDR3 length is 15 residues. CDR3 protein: CASSGYGQNTGELFF. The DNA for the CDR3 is TGTGCCAGCAGCGGCTACGGACAGAACACCGGGGAGCTGTTTTTT.

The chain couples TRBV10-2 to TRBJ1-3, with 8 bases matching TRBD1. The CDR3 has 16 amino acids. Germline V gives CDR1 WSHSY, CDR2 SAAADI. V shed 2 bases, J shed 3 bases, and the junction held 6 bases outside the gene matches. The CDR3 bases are TGCGCCAGCAGTGAGCGAACAGGGGGTCTTGGAAACACCATATATTTT. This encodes CASSERTGGLGNTIYF.

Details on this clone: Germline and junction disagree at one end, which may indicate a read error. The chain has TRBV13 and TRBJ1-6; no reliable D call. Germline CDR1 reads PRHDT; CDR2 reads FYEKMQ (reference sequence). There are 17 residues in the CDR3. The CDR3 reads CASSLTGGTSYNSPLLF. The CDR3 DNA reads TGTGCCAGCAGCTTAACGGGAGGAACCTCCTATAATTCACCCCTCCTCTTT.

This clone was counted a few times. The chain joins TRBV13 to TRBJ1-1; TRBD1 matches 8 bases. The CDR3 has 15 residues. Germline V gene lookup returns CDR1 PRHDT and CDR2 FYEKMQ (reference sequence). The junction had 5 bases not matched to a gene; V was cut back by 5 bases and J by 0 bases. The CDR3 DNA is TGTGCCAGCAGCCCCAGACAGGGGATGAACACTGAAGCTTTCTTT. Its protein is CASSPRQGMNTEAFF.

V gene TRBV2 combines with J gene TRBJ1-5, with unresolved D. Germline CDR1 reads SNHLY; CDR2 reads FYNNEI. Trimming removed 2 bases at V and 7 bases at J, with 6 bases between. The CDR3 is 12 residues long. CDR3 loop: CASSEPGQPQHF. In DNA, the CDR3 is TGTGCCAGCAGTGAACCGGGACAGCCCCAGCATTTT. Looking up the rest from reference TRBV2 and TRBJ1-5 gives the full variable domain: EPEVTQTPSHQVTQMGQEVILRCVPISNHLYFYWYRQILGQKVEFLVSFYNNEISEKSEIFDDQFSVERPDGSNFTLKIRSTKLEDSAMYFCASSEPGQPQHFGDGTRLSIL.

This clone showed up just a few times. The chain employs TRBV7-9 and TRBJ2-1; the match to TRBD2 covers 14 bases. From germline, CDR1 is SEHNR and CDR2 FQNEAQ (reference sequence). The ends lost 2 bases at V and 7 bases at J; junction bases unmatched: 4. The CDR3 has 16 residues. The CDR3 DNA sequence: TGTGCCAGCAGCTTACCTAGACTAGCGGGGGGGAATGAGCAGTTCTTC. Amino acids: CASSLPRLAGGNEQFF.

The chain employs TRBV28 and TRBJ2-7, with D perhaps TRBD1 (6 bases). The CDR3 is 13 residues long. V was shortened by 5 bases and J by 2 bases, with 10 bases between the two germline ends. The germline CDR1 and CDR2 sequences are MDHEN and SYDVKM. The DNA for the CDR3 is TGTGCCAGCAGTCCGAGGACAGCCTACGAGCAGTACTTC. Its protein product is CASSPRTAYEQYF.